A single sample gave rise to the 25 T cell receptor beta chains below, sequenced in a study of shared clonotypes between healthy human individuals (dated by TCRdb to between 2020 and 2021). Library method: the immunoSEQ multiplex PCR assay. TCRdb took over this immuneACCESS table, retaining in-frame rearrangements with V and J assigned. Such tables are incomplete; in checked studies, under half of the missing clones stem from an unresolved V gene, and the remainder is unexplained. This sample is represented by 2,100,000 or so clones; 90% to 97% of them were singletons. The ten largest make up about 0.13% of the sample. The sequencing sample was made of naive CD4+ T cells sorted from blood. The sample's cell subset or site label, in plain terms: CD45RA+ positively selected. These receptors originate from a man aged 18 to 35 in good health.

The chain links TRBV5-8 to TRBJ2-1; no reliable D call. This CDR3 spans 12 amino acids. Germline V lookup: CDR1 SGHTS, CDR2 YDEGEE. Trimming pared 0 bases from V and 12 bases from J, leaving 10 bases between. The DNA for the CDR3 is TGTGCCAGCAGCTTGGTACTCCGATCGCAGTTCTTC. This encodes CASSLVLRSQFF.

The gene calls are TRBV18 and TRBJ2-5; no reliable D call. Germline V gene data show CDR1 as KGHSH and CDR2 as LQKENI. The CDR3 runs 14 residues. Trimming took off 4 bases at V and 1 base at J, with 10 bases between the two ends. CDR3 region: CASSRSAIQETQYF. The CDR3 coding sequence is TGTGCCAGCTCACGGTCGGCTATCCAAGAGACCCAGTACTTC.

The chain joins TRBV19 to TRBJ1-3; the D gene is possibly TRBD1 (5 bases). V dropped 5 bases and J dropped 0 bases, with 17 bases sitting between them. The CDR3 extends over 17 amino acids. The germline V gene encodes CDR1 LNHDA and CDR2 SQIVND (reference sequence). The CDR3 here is CASSYMGQRSSGNTIYF. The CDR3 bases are TGTGCCAGTAGTTATATGGGGCAGAGGAGCTCTGGAAACACCATATATTTT. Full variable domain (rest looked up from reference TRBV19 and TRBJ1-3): DGGITQSPKYLFRKEGQNVTLSCEQNLNHDAMYWYRQDPGQGLRLIYYSQIVNDFQKGDIAEGYSVSREKKESFPLTVTSAQKNPTAFYLCASSYMGQRSSGNTIYFGEGSWLTVV.

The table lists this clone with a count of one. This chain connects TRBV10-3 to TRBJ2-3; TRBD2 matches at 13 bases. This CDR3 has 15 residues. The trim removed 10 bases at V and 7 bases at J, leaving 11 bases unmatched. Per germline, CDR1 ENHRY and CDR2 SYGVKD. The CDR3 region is CATSTSGGAGNTQYF. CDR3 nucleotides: TGTGCCACATCAACTAGCGGGGGGGCCGGTAATACGCAGTATTTT.

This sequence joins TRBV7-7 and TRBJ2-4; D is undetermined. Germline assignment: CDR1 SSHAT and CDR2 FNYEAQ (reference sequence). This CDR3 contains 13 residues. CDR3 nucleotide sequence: TGTGCTCCCTCCGGAGAGAGCGAAAACATTCAGTACTTC. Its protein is CAPSGESENIQYF.

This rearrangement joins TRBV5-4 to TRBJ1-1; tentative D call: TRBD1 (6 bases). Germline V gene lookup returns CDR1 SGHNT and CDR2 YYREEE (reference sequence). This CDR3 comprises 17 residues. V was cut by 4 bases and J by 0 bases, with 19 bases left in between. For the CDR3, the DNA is TGTGCCAGCAGCCGAAGTACGACAGGAACCATGAACACTGAAGCTTTCTTT. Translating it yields CASSRSTTGTMNTEAFF.

CDR3 loop: CASSLDTGSPFYNEQFF. The CDR3 DNA reads as TGTGCCAGCAGTTTAGATACAGGTAGCCCCTTTTACAATGAGCAGTTCTTC. This chain links TRBV27 with TRBJ2-1; tentative D call: TRBD1 (5 bases). The CDR3 consists of 17 residues. Per germline, CDR1 MNHEY and CDR2 SMNVEV (reference sequence). Trimming cost V 2 bases and J 4 bases, with 18 bases left between them.

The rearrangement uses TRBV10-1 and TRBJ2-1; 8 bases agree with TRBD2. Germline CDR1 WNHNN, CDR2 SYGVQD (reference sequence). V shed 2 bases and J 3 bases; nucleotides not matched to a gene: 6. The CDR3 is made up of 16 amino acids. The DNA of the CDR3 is TGCGCCAGCAGTGAGAGGAGCGGGGGCTACTACAATGAGCAGTTCTTC. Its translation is CASSERSGGYYNEQFF.

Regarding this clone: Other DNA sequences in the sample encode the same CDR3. The CDR3 spells CAIRTGEGTGELFF. The CDR3 nucleotides read TGTGCCATCAGGACAGGGGAGGGGACCGGGGAGCTGTTTTTT. This chain uses TRBV10-3 with TRBJ2-2; the D gene is possibly TRBD1 (8 bases). CDR1 and CDR2 (germline): ENHRY, SYGVKD. This CDR3 comprises 14 residues. V lost 6 bases to trimming and J lost 5 bases, with 13 bases between them.

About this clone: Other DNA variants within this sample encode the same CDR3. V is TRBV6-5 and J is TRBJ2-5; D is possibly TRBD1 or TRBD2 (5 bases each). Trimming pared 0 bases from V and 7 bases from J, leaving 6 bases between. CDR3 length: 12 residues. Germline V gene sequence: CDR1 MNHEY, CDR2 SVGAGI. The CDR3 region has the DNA TGTGCCAGCAGTTACTCTGGGGGGACCCAGTACTTC. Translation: CASSYSGGTQYF.

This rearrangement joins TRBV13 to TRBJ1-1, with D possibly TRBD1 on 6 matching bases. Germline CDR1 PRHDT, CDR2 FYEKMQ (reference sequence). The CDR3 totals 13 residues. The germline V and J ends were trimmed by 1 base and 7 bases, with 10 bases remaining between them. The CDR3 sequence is CASSLETRGEAFF. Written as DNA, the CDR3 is TGTGCCAGCAGCTTAGAGACCAGGGGTGAAGCTTTCTTT.

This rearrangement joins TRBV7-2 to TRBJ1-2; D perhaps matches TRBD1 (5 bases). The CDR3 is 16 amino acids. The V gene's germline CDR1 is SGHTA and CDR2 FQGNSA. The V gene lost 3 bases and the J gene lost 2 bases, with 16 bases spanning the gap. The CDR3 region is CASSLGRAFTNYGYTF. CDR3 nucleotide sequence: TGTGCCAGCAGCTTGGGCAGGGCCTTTACCAACTATGGCTACACCTTC.

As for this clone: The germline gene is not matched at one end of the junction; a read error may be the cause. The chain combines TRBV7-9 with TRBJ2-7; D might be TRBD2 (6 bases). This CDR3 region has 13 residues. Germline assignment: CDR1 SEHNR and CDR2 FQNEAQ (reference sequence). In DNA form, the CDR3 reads TGTGCCAGCAGCCCACAACCGGGCGGGGTATCGGCCTTC. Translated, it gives CASSPQPGGVSAF. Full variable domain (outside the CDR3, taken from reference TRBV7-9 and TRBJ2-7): DTGVSQNPRHKITKRGQNVTFRCDPISEHNRLYWYRQTLGQGPEFLTYFQNEAQLEKSRLLSDRFSAERPKGSFSTLEIQRTEQGDSAMYLCASSPQPGGVSAFGPGTRLTVT.

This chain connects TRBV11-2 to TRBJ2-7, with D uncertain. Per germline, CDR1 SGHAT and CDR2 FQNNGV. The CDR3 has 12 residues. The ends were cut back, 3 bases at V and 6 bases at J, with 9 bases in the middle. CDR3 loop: CASSFSRREQYF. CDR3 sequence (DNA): TGTGCCAGCAGCTTTTCCCGTCGCGAGCAGTACTTC.

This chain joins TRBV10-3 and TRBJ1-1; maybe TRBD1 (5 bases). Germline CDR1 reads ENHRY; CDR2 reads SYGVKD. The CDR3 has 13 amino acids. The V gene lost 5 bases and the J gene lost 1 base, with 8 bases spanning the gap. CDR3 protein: CAISKQENTEAFF. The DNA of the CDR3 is TGTGCCATCAGTAAACAGGAGAACACTGAAGCTTTCTTT.

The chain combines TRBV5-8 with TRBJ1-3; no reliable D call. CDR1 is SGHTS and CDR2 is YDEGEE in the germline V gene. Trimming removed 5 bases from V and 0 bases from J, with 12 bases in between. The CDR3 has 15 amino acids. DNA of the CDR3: TGTGCCAGCAGAGTTAGGCGGATCTCTGGAAACACCATATATTTT. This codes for CASRVRRISGNTIYF.

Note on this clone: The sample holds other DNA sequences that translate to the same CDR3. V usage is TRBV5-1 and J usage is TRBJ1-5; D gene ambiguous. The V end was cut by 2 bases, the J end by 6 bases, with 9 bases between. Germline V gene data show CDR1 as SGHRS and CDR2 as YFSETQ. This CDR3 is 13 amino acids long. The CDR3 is CASSLDLGQPQHF. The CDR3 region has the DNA TGCGCCAGCAGCTTAGATTTAGGTCAGCCCCAGCATTTT. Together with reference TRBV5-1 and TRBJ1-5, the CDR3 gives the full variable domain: KAGVTQTPRYLIKTRGQQVTLSCSPISGHRSVSWYQQTPGQGLQFLFEYFSETQRNKGNFPGRFSGRQFSNSRSEMNVSTLELGDSALYLCASSLDLGQPQHFGDGTRLSIL.

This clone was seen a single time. The CDR3 protein is CASSKDRRSPLHF. The DNA for the CDR3 is TGTGCCAGTAGTAAGGACAGGAGGTCACCCCTCCACTTT. J is TRBJ1-6 and V is TRBV19; TRBD1 matches 7 bases. The CDR3 sequence is 13 residues long. With 4 bases clipped from V and 10 bases from J, the junction kept 4 bases outside the gene matches. In germline, CDR1 is LNHDA, CDR2 SQIVND (reference sequence). The whole variable domain, remainder taken from reference TRBV19 and TRBJ1-6, is DGGITQSPKYLFRKEGQNVTLSCEQNLNHDAMYWYRQDPGQGLRLIYYSQIVNDFQKGDIAEGYSVSREKKESFPLTVTSAQKNPTAFYLCASSKDRRSPLHFGNGTRLTVT.

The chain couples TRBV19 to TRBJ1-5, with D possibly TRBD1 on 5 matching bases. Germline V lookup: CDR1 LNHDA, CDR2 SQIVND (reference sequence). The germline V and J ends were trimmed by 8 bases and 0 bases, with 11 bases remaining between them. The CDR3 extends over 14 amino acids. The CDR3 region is CASQGANSNQPQHF. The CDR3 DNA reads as TGTGCCAGTCAGGGCGCCAATAGCAATCAGCCCCAGCATTTT.

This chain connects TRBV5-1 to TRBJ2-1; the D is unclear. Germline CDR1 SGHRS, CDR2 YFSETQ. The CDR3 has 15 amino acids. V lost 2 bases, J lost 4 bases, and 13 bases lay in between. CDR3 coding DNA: TGCGCCAGCAGCTTAGAAGTTTCGAATTACAATGAGCAGTTCTTC. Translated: CASSLEVSNYNEQFF.

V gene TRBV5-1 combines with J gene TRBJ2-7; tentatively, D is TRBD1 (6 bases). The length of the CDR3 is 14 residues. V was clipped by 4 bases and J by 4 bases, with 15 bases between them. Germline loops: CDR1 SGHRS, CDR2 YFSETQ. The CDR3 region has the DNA TGCGCCAGCAGCAGAGGTCCCCAGGGGTACGAGCAGTACTTC. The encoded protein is CASSRGPQGYEQYF.

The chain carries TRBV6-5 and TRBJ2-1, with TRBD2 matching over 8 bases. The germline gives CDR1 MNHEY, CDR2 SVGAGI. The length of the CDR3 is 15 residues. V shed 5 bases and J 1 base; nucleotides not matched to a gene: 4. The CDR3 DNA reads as TGTGCCAGCAGTCTAGCGGGTCATTCCTACAATGAGCAGTTCTTC. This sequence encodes CASSLAGHSYNEQFF.

CDR3 sequence reads: CAIAGTAKNTEAFF. For the CDR3, the DNA is TGTGCCATCGCCGGGACAGCTAAGAACACTGAAGCTTTCTTT. This chain links TRBV10-3 with TRBJ1-1; 7 bases fit TRBD1. Germline V gene sequence: CDR1 ENHRY, CDR2 SYGVKD. With V trimmed by 8 bases and J by 1 base, 7 bases remained unmatched. The CDR3 runs to 14 residues.

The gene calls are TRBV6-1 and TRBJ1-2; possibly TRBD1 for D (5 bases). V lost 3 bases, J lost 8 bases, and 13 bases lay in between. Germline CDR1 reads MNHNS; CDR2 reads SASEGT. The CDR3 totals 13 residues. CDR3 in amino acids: CASSEGQVGGYTF. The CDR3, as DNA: TGTGCCAGCAGTGAGGGGCAGGTTGGCGGCTACACCTTC.

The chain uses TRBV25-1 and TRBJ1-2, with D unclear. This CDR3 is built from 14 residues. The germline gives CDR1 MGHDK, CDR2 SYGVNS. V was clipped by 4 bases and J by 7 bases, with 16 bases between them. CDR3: CASSASLKGSGYTF. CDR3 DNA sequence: TGTGCCAGCAGTGCTTCGTTGAAGGGATCTGGCTACACCTTC.